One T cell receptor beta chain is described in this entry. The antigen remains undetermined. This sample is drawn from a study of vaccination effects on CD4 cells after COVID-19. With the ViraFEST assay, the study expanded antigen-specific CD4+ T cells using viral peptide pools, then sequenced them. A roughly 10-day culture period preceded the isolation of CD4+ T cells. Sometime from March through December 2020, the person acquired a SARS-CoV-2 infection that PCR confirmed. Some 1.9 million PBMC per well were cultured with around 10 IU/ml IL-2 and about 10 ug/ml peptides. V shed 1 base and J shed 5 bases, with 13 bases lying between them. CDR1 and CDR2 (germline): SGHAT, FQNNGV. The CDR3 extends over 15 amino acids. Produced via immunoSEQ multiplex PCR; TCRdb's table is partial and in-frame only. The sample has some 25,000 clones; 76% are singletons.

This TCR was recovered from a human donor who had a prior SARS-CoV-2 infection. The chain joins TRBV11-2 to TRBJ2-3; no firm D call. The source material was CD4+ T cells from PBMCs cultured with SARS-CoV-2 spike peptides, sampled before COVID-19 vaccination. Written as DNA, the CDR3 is TGTGCCAGCAGCTTAGTTGGTGGGAAAGGAGATACGCAGTATTTT. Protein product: CASSLVGGKGDTQYF. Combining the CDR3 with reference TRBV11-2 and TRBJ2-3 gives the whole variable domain EAGVAQSPRYKIIEKRQSVAFWCNPISGHATLYWYQQILGQGPKLLIQFQNNGVVDDSQLPKDRFSAERLKGVDSTLKIQPAKLEDSAVYLCASSLVGGKGDTQYFGPGTRLTVL.